The 4 T cell receptor beta chains below were found in one sample sequenced in a study of T-cell memory formation after mild COVID-19. TCRdb re-called the 5' RACE reads through MiXCR, storing one row per CDR3 protein. This sample has just over 400,000 distinct CDR3 sequences, with about a quarter found just once. The material sequenced was PBMCs or a T cell subset sorted from them (not recorded which). Receptors originate from an adult woman who had mild COVID-19 (a few samples of this study predate the infection). Cell type and time point are not known.

Details on this clonotype: At one boundary the junction diverges from the germline segment, which might be a read error. The chain has TRBV6-5 and TRBJ1-2, with D hard to call. CDR1 and CDR2 (germline): MNHEY, SVGAGI. CDR3 length: 12 residues. This CDR3 reads CASRTSGEGPAF. CDR3 nucleotides: TGTGCCAGCAGGACCTCGGGTGAAGGGCCCGCCTTC.

This clonotype occurred a few times. The chain links TRBV3-1 to TRBJ2-1; TRBD2 might be the D (5 bases). V dropped 3 bases and J dropped 9 bases, with 12 bases sitting between them. CDR1 is LGHDT and CDR2 is YNNKEL in the germline V gene (reference sequence). This CDR3 is 13 amino acids long. The CDR3 here is CASSQGLAGEQFF. The DNA for the CDR3 is TGTGCCAGCAGCCAGGGTCTAGCTGGTGAGCAGTTCTTC.

This chain links TRBV7-3 with TRBJ2-6, with 11 positions matching TRBD1. Germline loops: CDR1 SGHTA, CDR2 FQGTGA. The CDR3 loop spans 20 amino acids. V was pared by 2 bases and J by 0 bases, with 9 bases of the junction left unmatched. CDR3 sequence reads: CASSLWSGQGDTSGANVLTF. CDR3 sequence (DNA): TGTGCCAGCAGCTTATGGTCGGGACAGGGGGATACCTCTGGGGCCAACGTCCTGACTTTC.

The gene calls are TRBV28 and TRBJ2-3; no clear D. Looked up from germline, CDR1 is MDHEN and CDR2 is SYDVKM. V lost 7 bases to trimming and J lost 2 bases, with 19 bases between them. The length of the CDR3 is 16 residues. CDR3 in amino acids: CASTLINPRITDTQYF. CDR3 in DNA: TGTGCCAGCACTTTGATTAATCCTCGAATCACAGATACGCAGTATTTT.